These T cell receptor beta chains were read from a single sample in a study of blood T cell repertoires in COVID-19. Sequencing used immunoSEQ multiplex PCR; TCRdb keeps in-frame clones, though not all of them. The sample lists under 250,000 clones, 84% occurring once. The source material was PBMCs or T cells enriched from blood (not recorded which). Receptors were obtained from a man aged 55-75 years who had recovered from COVID-19. The CDR3 runs from the conserved cysteine through the conserved F or W. The D gene is left open where the match is weak. Size is stated for part of the rows, as once, few or many counts, or as a class when the clone is expanded.

CDR3: CASGGGARGYTF
DNA: TGTGCCAGCGGAGGGGGGGCGCGGGGCTACACCTTC
V: TRBV2
D: -
J: TRBJ1-2
size: -
length: 12

CDR3: CASRESGPMGGYTF
DNA: TGTGCCAGCAGGGAGTCAGGGCCTATGGGTGGCTACACCTTC
V: TRBV25-1
D: -
J: TRBJ1-2
size: -
length: 14

CDR3: CASSLLGGQGYEQYF
DNA: TGTGCCAGCAGCCTCTTGGGGGGGCAGGGATACGAGCAGTACTTC
V: TRBV3-1/TRBV3-2
D: -
J: TRBJ2-7
size: -
length: 15

CDR3: CASSLTDTYEQYF
DNA: TGTGCCAGCTCACTGACAGATACCTACGAGCAGTACTTC
V: TRBV18
D: -
J: TRBJ2-7
size: -
length: 13

CDR3: CAWNSGGGKLFF
DNA: TGTGCCTGGAACAGCGGGGGGGGAAAACTGTTTTTT
V: TRBV30
D: -
J: TRBJ1-4
size: -
length: 12

CDR3: CASSYNQGVNTGELFF
DNA: TGTGCCAGCAGCTACAACCAGGGGGTGAACACCGGGGAGCTGTTTTTT
V: TRBV11-2
D: TRBD1
J: TRBJ2-2
size: -
length: 16

CDR3: CATSNPGTGATYEQYF
DNA: TGTGCCACCAGCAACCCCGGGACAGGGGCAACCTACGAGCAGTACTTC
V: TRBV15
D: TRBD1
J: TRBJ2-7
size: -
length: 16

CDR3: CASSPREPLNTEAFF
DNA: TGTGCCAGCTCACCAAGAGAGCCCCTGAACACTGAAGCTTTCTTT
V: TRBV18
D: -
J: TRBJ1-1
size: -
length: 15

CDR3: CASSPGGTGNTIYF
DNA: TGTGCCAGCAGCCCCGGAGGGACTGGAAACACCATATATTTT
V: TRBV7-8
D: -
J: TRBJ1-3
size: -
length: 14

CDR3: CAWSGTGTKNIQYF
DNA: TGTGCCTGGAGCGGGACAGGAACCAAAAACATTCAGTACTTC
V: TRBV30
D: TRBD1
J: TRBJ2-4
size: -
length: 14

CDR3: CASSPLAGGTDTQYF
DNA: TGTGCCAGCAGCCCCTTAGCGGGGGGCACAGATACGCAGTATTTT
V: TRBV7-8
D: TRBD2
J: TRBJ2-3
size: -
length: 15

CDR3: CASSLVGDRRSFYGYTF
DNA: TGTGCCAGCAGCTTAGTGGGGGACAGGCGGAGTTTCTATGGCTACACCTTC
V: TRBV7-9
D: TRBD1
J: TRBJ1-2
size: -
length: 17

CDR3: CASSPKRGGFTDTQYF
DNA: TGTGCCAGCAGCCCAAAGCGGGGAGGCTTCACAGATACGCAGTATTTT
V: TRBV9
D: TRBD2
J: TRBJ2-3
size: -
length: 16

CDR3: CASSPGGARAADTQYF
DNA: TGCGCCAGCAGCCCCGGAGGGGCCAGGGCTGCAGATACGCAGTATTTT
V: TRBV5-1
D: -
J: TRBJ2-3
size: -
length: 16

CDR3: CAWRAGTTFGEQYF
DNA: TGTGCCTGGAGGGCCGGGACTACCTTCGGCGAGCAGTACTTC
V: TRBV30
D: TRBD2
J: TRBJ2-7
size: once
length: 14